Detailed here is one T cell receptor (beta chain). Its matching antigen is unknown. CD4+ T cells were divided by sorting: CD25-high CD127-low Tregs, CD25-low CD127-high conventional cells. The CDR3 has 14 amino acids. Germline V gene data show CDR1 as MDHEN and CDR2 as SYDVKM. V shed 5 bases and J shed 6 bases, with 13 bases lying between them. Amplification used 52 TRBV primers and 13 TRBJ primers. Sequenced by immunoSEQ multiplex PCR; TCRdb stores in-frame clones only, minus some. This sample has 20,000 to 25,000 clones, with more than 70% found just once. This record comes from a study of regulatory T cells. General study results and limits: In CD3G-deficient patients, conventional CD4+ T cells were enriched for hydrophobic CDR3 residues at positions 6 and 7. Patient repertoires had restricted TRB V-J pairs and skewed V and J usage, most in Tregs.

The source material was conventional CD4+ T cells sorted from blood. The chain combines TRBV28 with TRBJ2-2; the D is unclear. The TCR was taken from a child between 5 and 17 years old with CD3G deficiency. The CDR3 is CASSPPRAAGELFF. In DNA, the CDR3 is TGTGCCAGCAGTCCCCCTCGGGCAGCCGGGGAGCTGTTTTTT.